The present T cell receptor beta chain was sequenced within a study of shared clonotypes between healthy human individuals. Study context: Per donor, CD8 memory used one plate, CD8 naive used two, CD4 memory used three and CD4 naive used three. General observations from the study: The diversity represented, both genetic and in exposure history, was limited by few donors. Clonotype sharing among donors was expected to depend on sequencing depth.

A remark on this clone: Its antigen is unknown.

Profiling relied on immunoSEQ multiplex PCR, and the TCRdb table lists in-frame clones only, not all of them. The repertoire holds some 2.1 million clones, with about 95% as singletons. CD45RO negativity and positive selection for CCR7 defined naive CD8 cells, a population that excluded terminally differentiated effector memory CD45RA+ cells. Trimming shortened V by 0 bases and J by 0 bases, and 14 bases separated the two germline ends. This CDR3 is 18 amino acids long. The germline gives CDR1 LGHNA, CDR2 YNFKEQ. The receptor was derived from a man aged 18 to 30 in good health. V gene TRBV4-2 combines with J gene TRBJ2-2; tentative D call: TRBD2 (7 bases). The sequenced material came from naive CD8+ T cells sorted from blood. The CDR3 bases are TGTGCCAGCAGCCAAGATCAGGGGCTAGCGGCGAACACCGGGGAGCTGTTTTTT. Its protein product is CASSQDQGLAANTGELFF.